Below are 23 T cell receptor beta chains sequenced from a single sample in a study of graft-versus-host responses after intestinal transplantation. Some clones are missing from TCRdb's copy, which holds only in-frame ones; the method was immunoSEQ multiplex PCR. The profile shows 75,000 to 95,000 clones, approximately 94% of them singletons. Their antigen targets remain unknown. Sequenced material: unstimulated CD8+ T cells sorted from spleen or lymph node cells, taken before intestinal transplant. The source is a human donor who received an intestinal transplant.

The chain uses TRBV27 and TRBJ2-7; D not resolved. Trimming took 6 bases from V and 2 from J, leaving 17 bases between them. Per the germline V gene, CDR1 is MNHEY and CDR2 is SMNVEV (reference sequence). The CDR3 runs 15 residues. The CDR3 region has the DNA TGTGCCAGCAGCCTAGAGGCGGTCGGAACCTACGAGCAGTACTTC. It translates to CASSLEAVGTYEQYF.

In this sample, this clone turned up once. Here the CDR3 reads CAWSPPWQGLLTSSYNEQFF. CDR3 nucleotides: TGTGCCTGGAGCCCCCCGTGGCAGGGCCTCCTTACGAGCTCCTACAATGAGCAGTTCTTC. The chain joins TRBV30 to TRBJ2-1; weak D call: TRBD1 (5 bases). Trimming removed 3 bases at V and 0 bases at J, with 27 bases between. This CDR3 has 20 residues. CDR1 and CDR2 from the germline V gene are GTSNPN and SVGIG (reference sequence).

This clone was detected only once. The genes are TRBV4-3 and TRBJ2-7; D is ambiguous. Germline-derived CDR1 and CDR2 are LGHNA and YSLEER. The CDR3 has 13 amino acids. V was trimmed by 2 bases and J by 6 bases, leaving 11 bases between them. The CDR3 here is CASSQFVSLEQYF. The CDR3 coding sequence is TGCGCCAGCAGCCAATTTGTTTCCCTCGAGCAGTACTTC.

V and J are TRBV5-6 and TRBJ2-7, with 7 nucleotides matching TRBD2. The length of the CDR3 is 14 residues. Germline lookup yields CDR1 SGHDT and CDR2 YYEEEE. The junction had 7 bases not matched to a gene; V was cut back by 3 bases and J by 4 bases. CDR3 residues: CASSWGDYLYEQYF. The CDR3 DNA reads TGTGCCAGCAGCTGGGGGGACTACCTTTACGAGCAGTACTTC.

V is TRBV15 and J is TRBJ1-5; 7 positions match TRBD1. Germline values: CDR1 LNHNV, CDR2 YYDKDF (reference sequence). V shed 1 base, J shed 6 bases, and the junction held 6 bases outside the gene matches. CDR3 length: 15 residues. For the CDR3, the DNA is TGTGCCACCAGCAGAGGACGGGACAGTCGTCAGCCCCAGCATTTT. This encodes CATSRGRDSRQPQHF.

This clone was detected only once. Its ends do not fully match the called genes, so a read error is possible. Here the CDR3 reads CVSSAQGNLYEQYF. The CDR3 DNA reads as TGTGTCAGCAGTGCCCAGGGAAACCTCTACGAGCAGTACTTC. J is TRBJ2-7 and V is TRBV27; D possibly corresponds to TRBD1 (5 bases). The germline V gene has CDR1 MNHEY and CDR2 SMNVEV (reference sequence). The CDR3 loop spans 14 amino acids.

The chain uses TRBV6-6 and TRBJ1-5; 9 nucleotides agree with TRBD1. V lost 0 bases to trimming and J lost 6 bases; unmatched junction nucleotides: 3. This CDR3 region has 15 residues. Germline CDR1 and CDR2: MNHNY and SVGAGI (reference sequence). The CDR3 DNA reads as TGTGCCAGCAGTTACTCAGGGACAGGGAGTCAGCCCCAGCATTTT. Residues: CASSYSGTGSQPQHF.

This rearrangement joins TRBV2 to TRBJ2-5; TRBD2 matches at 13 bases. The CDR3 extends over 16 amino acids. V gave up 1 base and J gave up 5 bases; unmatched junction bases: 4. Germline CDR1 SNHLY, CDR2 FYNNEI. CDR3: CASSEGTSGGGETQYF. In DNA, the CDR3 is TGTGCCAGCAGTGAAGGGACTAGCGGGGGCGGGGAGACCCAGTACTTC.

The chain is built from TRBV4-3 and TRBJ2-7; 10 nucleotides align to TRBD1. The CDR3 length is 17 residues. Trimming took 1 base from V and 4 from J; bases not matched to a gene: 10. Germline CDR1 reads LGHNA; CDR2 reads YSLEER. The CDR3 region has the DNA TGCGCCAGCAGCCAAGCTAGGTGGGGACAGGGGTTTTACGAGCAGTACTTC. Translation: CASSQARWGQGFYEQYF.

This clone was picked up one time. The CDR3: CASSPNRDTANYGYTF. In DNA, the CDR3 is TGTGCCAGCTCACCAAACCGGGACACAGCTAACTATGGCTACACCTTC. V is TRBV18 and J is TRBJ1-2; a possible D gene is TRBD1 (6 bases). V was trimmed by 2 bases and J by 0 bases, leaving 13 bases between them. Germline lookup yields CDR1 KGHSH and CDR2 LQKENI. This CDR3 is 16 amino acids long.

This chain connects TRBV7-9 to TRBJ1-1, with D possibly being TRBD1 (6 bases). Trimming took 6 bases from V and 6 from J, leaving 8 bases between them. The CDR3 loop spans 11 amino acids. Per the germline V gene, CDR1 is SEHNR and CDR2 is FQNEAQ (reference sequence). CDR3 in DNA: TGTGCCAGCAGACAGGGCGCTGAAGCTTTCTTT. Encoded protein: CASRQGAEAFF.

The chain links TRBV4-3 to TRBJ2-1; TRBD1 is a possible D gene (6 bases). This CDR3 has 16 residues. Trimming took 3 bases from V and 0 from J, leaving 12 bases between them. Germline CDR1 and CDR2: LGHNA and YSLEER. CDR3 nucleotides: TGCGCCAGCAGCCAGAGCAGGGGAGCCTCCTACAATGAGCAGTTCTTC. This sequence encodes CASSQSRGASYNEQFF.

The chain employs TRBV7-2 and TRBJ2-5; 10 bases fit TRBD1. After removal of 0 bases from V and 5 bases from J, the junction contained 9 bases not matched to a gene. Germline CDR1 SGHTA, CDR2 FQGNSA. This CDR3 has 17 amino acids. The CDR3 loop reads CASSLASGQGIWETQYF. The CDR3 DNA is TGTGCCAGCAGCTTAGCGTCGGGACAGGGGATATGGGAGACCCAGTACTTC.

J is TRBJ1-5 and V is TRBV4-3, with D possibly being TRBD1 (5 bases). The CDR3 is 17 amino acids. Germline CDR1 reads LGHNA; CDR2 reads YSLEER. Trimming stripped 0 bases from V and 3 bases from J, with 15 bases between. CDR3 in amino acids: CASSQDLRETANQPQHF. The DNA of the CDR3 is TGCGCCAGCAGCCAAGATCTCCGAGAGACAGCCAATCAGCCCCAGCATTTT.

The rearrangement joins TRBV4-1 to TRBJ2-7; TRBD1 matches 8 bases. The trim removed 4 bases at V and 1 base at J, leaving 6 bases unmatched. This CDR3 has 15 amino acids. Germline-derived CDR1 and CDR2 are MGHRA and YSYEKL. The CDR3, as DNA: TGCGCCAGCAGCCTCACGACAGGGGAGTCCTACGAGCAGTACTTC. Its protein product is CASSLTTGESYEQYF.

This clone was seen a single time. The chain combines TRBV7-9 with TRBJ2-7; 11 bases match TRBD1. The CDR3 length is 15 residues. V gave up 5 bases and J gave up 2 bases; unmatched junction bases: 5. Germline CDR1 is SEHNR and CDR2 is FQNEAQ (reference sequence). In nucleotides, the CDR3 is TGTGCCAGCAGCCCCGGACAGGGGGCAACCTACGAGCAGTACTTC. It yields the protein CASSPGQGATYEQYF. Full variable domain (remainder filled in from reference TRBV7-9 and TRBJ2-7): DTGVSQNPRHKITKRGQNVTFRCDPISEHNRLYWYRQTLGQGPEFLTYFQNEAQLEKSRLLSDRFSAERPKGSFSTLEIQRTEQGDSAMYLCASSPGQGATYEQYFGPGTRLTVT.

The chain carries TRBV5-4 and TRBJ2-5, with TRBD2 as a possible D gene (6 bases). The CDR3 is made up of 15 amino acids. CDR1 and CDR2 from the germline V gene are SGHNT and YYREEE (reference sequence). Trimming took off 0 bases at V and 2 bases at J, with 11 bases between the two ends. Here the CDR3 DNA reads TGTGCCAGCAGCTTGGATCCGGGGGTACAAGAGACCCAGTACTTC. Its translation: CASSLDPGVQETQYF.

CDR3 loop: CSVYQEPDTDTQYF. The DNA of the CDR3 is TGCAGCGTTTATCAGGAACCAGACACAGATACGCAGTATTTT. The rearrangement joins TRBV29-1 to TRBJ2-3; no reliable D call. The CDR3 spans 14 residues. Trimming removed 5 bases at V and 2 bases at J, with 14 bases between. Germline lookup yields CDR1 SQVTM and CDR2 ANQGSEA.

The J gene is TRBJ1-4, the V gene TRBV6-6, with TRBD1 as a possible D gene (5 bases). Between the trimmed V and J ends, which lost 2 bases and 6 bases, there was a span of 7 bases. The CDR3 covers 13 residues. The germline gives CDR1 MNHNY, CDR2 SVGAGI (reference sequence). CDR3 loop: CASSYPRDEKLFF. In DNA, the CDR3 is TGTGCCAGCAGTTACCCCAGGGATGAAAAACTGTTTTTT.

This chain connects TRBV4-3 to TRBJ2-2, with 9 bases matching TRBD2. Germline V gene lookup returns CDR1 LGHNA and CDR2 YSLEER. Trimming at V came to 0 bases and at J to 4 bases, leaving 9 bases not matched to a gene. The CDR3 is 18 amino acids. CDR3 amino acids: CASSQERRKRGATGELFF. CDR3 nucleotide sequence: TGCGCCAGCAGCCAAGAAAGAAGGAAGCGGGGGGCCACCGGGGAGCTGTTTTTT.

The gene calls are TRBV7-6 and TRBJ2-1; 9 bases line up with TRBD2. V was pared by 2 bases and J by 9 bases, with 8 bases of the junction left unmatched. The CDR3 is 15 amino acids. Germline CDR1 and CDR2: SGHVS and FNYEAQ. The CDR3 is CASSLTRGGQGEQFF. DNA for the CDR3: TGTGCCAGCAGCTTAACGCGGGGGGGCCAGGGTGAGCAGTTCTTC.

The chain has TRBV30 and TRBJ2-5; TRBD2 aligns across 8 bases. The CDR3 runs 12 residues. V trimming: 7 bases; J trimming: 4 bases; junction bases outside the gene matches: 5. Germline CDR1 and CDR2: GTSNPN and SVGIG (reference sequence). The CDR3 DNA follows: TGTGCCTTTACCGCGGGGGGAGAGACCCAGTACTTC. Encoded protein: CAFTAGGETQYF.

J is TRBJ2-1 and V is TRBV7-2; TRBD1 matches at 11 bases. CDR1 is SGHTA and CDR2 is FQGNSA in the germline V gene. The CDR3 is 18 amino acids. After removal of 2 bases from V and 0 bases from J, the junction contained 6 bases not matched to a gene. The CDR3 coding sequence is TGTGCCAGCAGCTTAACCGGGACAGGGGGTTCCTCCTACAATGAGCAGTTCTTC. It is translated as CASSLTGTGGSSYNEQFF.